This T cell receptor (beta chain) was profiled in a study of T cell responses to AZD1222 COVID-19 vaccine. For the study at large: Both about-4-week and about-12-week second-dose recipients were combined.

This clone appeared a single time. As yet, its antigen is unknown. Study-wide findings and caveats: With two AZD1222 doses given, Spike-specific TCR breadth and depth both rose. There were vaccine-associated CD4 TCRs across spike, dominant at 160-218 and 743-854.

The germline CDR1 and CDR2 sequences are LNHDA and SQIVND (reference sequence). The CDR3 spans 19 residues. Trimming removed 4 bases from V and 0 bases from J; junction bases left unmatched: 11. Sequenced by immunoSEQ multiplex PCR; TCRdb stores in-frame clones only, minus some. The profile shows about 76,000 clones, approximately 90% of them singletons. The TCR was taken from an adult in good health. The starting material was peripheral blood, obtained on day 0 of AZD1222 vaccination. The chain couples TRBV19 to TRBJ2-1; 11 bases match TRBD2. The CDR3 nucleotides are TGTGCCAGTAGTAAACTAGCGGGGGTCCCTTCGGGCTCCTACAATGAGCAGTTCTTC. Amino acids: CASSKLAGVPSGSYNEQFF.